A single sample gave rise to the 4 T cell receptor beta chains below, sequenced in a study of T cell clonotyping in hematopoietic cell transplantation. The protocol was immunoSEQ multiplex PCR, while the TCRdb copy is restricted to in-frame clones and leaves out a portion. The top ten hold around 1.6% of the sample, which has 30,000 to 40,000 clones, roughly 96% seen once. Sample time point: recipient sample about 28 days before transplant, after cytoreduction. The material was peripheral blood mononuclear cells, obtained before stem cell transplant. These receptors all come from a man in his forties with chronic myeloid leukemia. Some clones in this sample may be carry-over from other donors' samples.

The CDR3 DNA sequence: TGTGCCAGCTTCGGCTATGGCTACACCTTC. This encodes CASFGYGYTF. The chain has TRBV9 and TRBJ1-2; no clear D gene. CDR1 SGDLS and CDR2 YYNGEE come from the germline V gene. V gave up 7 bases and J gave up 4 bases, with 5 bases separating them. This CDR3 spans 10 amino acids.

This CDR3 reads CASSPLGQSIAKNIQYF. DNA of the CDR3: TGTGCCAGCAGCCCTTTAGGACAGAGCATAGCCAAAAACATTCAGTACTTC. The chain links TRBV14 to TRBJ2-4, with a weak D call TRBD1 (6 bases). V gave up 4 bases and J gave up 0 bases, with 16 bases separating them. Germline CDR1 SGHDN, CDR2 FVKESK. The CDR3 sequence is 17 residues long. The full variable domain, rest sourced from reference TRBV14 and TRBJ2-4, is EAGVTQFPSHSVIEKGQTVTLRCDPISGHDNLYWYRRVMGKEIKFLLHFVKESKQDESGMPNNRFLAERTGGTYSTLKVQPAELEDSGVYFCASSPLGQSIAKNIQYFGAGTRLSVL.

The rearrangement links TRBV28 to TRBJ1-2; unclear D gene. This CDR3 comprises 14 residues. Trimming cost V 2 bases and J 1 base, with 8 bases left between them. Germline CDR1 is MDHEN and CDR2 is SYDVKM. The CDR3 here is CASSLVGINYGYTF. The CDR3 nucleotides read TGTGCCAGCAGTTTAGTAGGGATTAACTATGGCTACACCTTC.

This chain joins TRBV2 and TRBJ1-2; D possibly corresponds to TRBD1 (6 bases). The CDR3 has 14 residues. Trimming shortened V by 8 bases and J by 2 bases, and 15 bases separated the two germline ends. The germline CDR1 and CDR2 sequences are SNHLY and FYNNEI. DNA of the CDR3: TGTGCCAGCGCCCTGCGGGGGGCCAACTATGGCTACACCTTC. This gives the protein CASALRGANYGYTF.